A single sample is the source of the 22 T cell receptor beta chains below, sequenced in a study of T-cell reconstitution after alpha-beta-depleted transplantation in children. TCRbeta library preparation incorporated unique molecular identifiers. TCRdb re-analysed the PCR reads in MiXCR, keeping a single row per CDR3 protein. The sample comprises about 500,000 distinct CDR3 sequences, less than 35% of which are singletons, and 2.4% rests with the top ten. The sequencing used PBMCs from the stem cell graft donor, collected from the stem cell graft. These receptors were taken from a human donor who donated a stem cell graft to a child with aplastic anemia.

This clonotype was picked up a small number of times. This chain joins TRBV6-1 and TRBJ2-7; 9 bases fit TRBD2. CDR1 is MNHNS and CDR2 is SASEGT in the germline V gene. This CDR3 has 14 residues. V lost 6 bases to trimming and J lost 0 bases; unmatched junction nucleotides: 3. The CDR3 region has the DNA TGTGCCAGCAGGCGGGAGGGGAGCTCCTACGAGCAGTACGTC. Translating it yields CASRREGSSYEQYV.

This clonotype was counted a few times. The chain combines TRBV7-2 with TRBJ1-2; 11 positions agree with TRBD1. V shed 4 bases and J 6 bases; nucleotides not matched to a gene: 4. The CDR3 spans 14 residues. Germline values: CDR1 SGHTA, CDR2 FQGNSA. CDR3 amino acids: CASSWGQGVDGYTF. Written as DNA, the CDR3 is TGTGCCAGCAGCTGGGGACAGGGGGTGGATGGCTACACCTTC. The full variable domain, with the rest looked up from reference TRBV7-2 and TRBJ1-2, is GAGVSQSPSNKVTEKGKDVELRCDPISGHTALYWYRQSLGQGLEFLIYFQGNSAPDKSGLPSDRFSAERTGGSVSTLTIQRTQQEDSAVYLCASSWGQGVDGYTFGSGTRLTVV.

J is TRBJ1-1 and V is TRBV6-2 or TRBV6-3; D call uncertain. Germline CDR1 MNHEY, CDR2 SVGEGT. CDR3 length: 11 amino acids. Trimming pared 5 bases from V and 8 bases from J, leaving 9 bases between. This CDR3 is CASSHSGEAFF. Here the CDR3 DNA reads TGTGCCAGCAGTCACAGCGGAGAAGCTTTCTTT.

This clonotype has just a few counts. The chain carries TRBV28 and TRBJ2-3, with 9 bases identical to TRBD1. V shed 3 bases and J 6 bases; nucleotides not matched to a gene: 7. The V gene's germline CDR1 is MDHEN and CDR2 SYDVKM. The CDR3 covers 15 residues. CDR3 in DNA: TGTGCCAGCAGTTTTCTCACAGGGGGCTTGGATACGCAGTATTTT. This gives the protein CASSFLTGGLDTQYF.

The count of this clonotype is one. V and J are TRBV28 and TRBJ2-7, with 9 bases identical to TRBD1. With 1 base clipped from V and 5 bases from J, the junction kept 9 bases outside the gene matches. CDR1 is MDHEN, CDR2 SYDVKM, per germline. The CDR3 sequence is 16 residues long. The CDR3 DNA follows: TGTGCCAGCAGTTTATCCCCGGGACAGGGTCGGAACGAGCAGTACTTC. It translates to CASSLSPGQGRNEQYF.

V is TRBV14 and J is TRBJ1-2; possibly TRBD1 for D (5 bases). CDR3 length equals 14 residues. CDR1 SGHDN and CDR2 FVKESK come from the germline V gene. Trimming cost V 3 bases and J 7 bases, with 15 bases left between them. The CDR3 DNA is TGTGCCAGCAGCCACTGGGACCAGATCTCTGGCTACACCTTC. Protein product: CASSHWDQISGYTF.

The chain joins TRBV19 to TRBJ1-5, with D maybe TRBD1 (6 bases). From germline, CDR1 is LNHDA and CDR2 SQIVND (reference sequence). Trimming removed 6 bases from V and 7 bases from J, with 13 bases in between. CDR3 length: 13 amino acids. CDR3 sequence: CASRQQGNQPQHF. CDR3 DNA sequence: TGTGCCAGTAGGCAGCAGGGGAACCAGCCCCAGCATTTT.

The rearrangement uses TRBV7-2 and TRBJ2-5, with D hard to call. Trimming took 4 bases from V and 5 from J, leaving 8 bases between them. CDR1 and CDR2 from the germline V gene are SGHTA and FQGNSA. This CDR3 contains 12 residues. CDR3 sequence reads: CASSSYRETQYF. The CDR3 DNA sequence: TGTGCCAGCAGCTCATACCGGGAGACCCAGTACTTC.

The chain is built from TRBV15 and TRBJ1-5; D not resolved. The germline CDR1 and CDR2 sequences are LNHNV and YYDKDF (reference sequence). V lost 4 bases to trimming and J lost 4 bases, with 8 bases between them. This CDR3 comprises 13 residues. CDR3 in amino acids: CATSILENQPQHF. The CDR3 DNA sequence: TGTGCCACCAGCATTCTTGAGAATCAGCCCCAGCATTTT. Supplemented by reference TRBV15 and TRBJ1-5, the full variable domain reads DAMVIQNPRYQVTQFGKPVTLSCSQTLNHNVMYWYQQKSSQAPKLLFHYYDKDFNNEADTPDNFQSRRPNTSFCFLDIRSPGLGDTAMYLCATSILENQPQHFGDGTRLSIL.

A note on this clonotype: At one end, the junction sequence differs from germline, possibly due to a read error. The chain employs TRBV14 and TRBJ2-7, with 8 bases lining up with TRBD1. This CDR3 is 18 amino acids long. Germline V gene sequence: CDR1 SGHDN, CDR2 FVKESK. The CDR3 protein is CASSHREGRGQASHEQYF. Here the CDR3 DNA reads TGTGCCAGCAGCCACAGAGAGGGTCGGGGACAGGCCTCCCACGAGCAGTACTTC.

The chain links TRBV7-2 to TRBJ2-1, with D perhaps matching TRBD2 (5 bases). Trimming left V 3 bases short and J 7 bases short, with 13 bases between. The germline V gene encodes CDR1 SGHTA and CDR2 FQGNSA. CDR3 length: 14 residues. CDR3 region: CASSFRAGKNEQFF. CDR3 coding DNA: TGTGCCAGCAGCTTCCGGGCCGGGAAGAATGAGCAGTTCTTC. Using reference TRBV7-2 and TRBJ2-1 for the parts outside the CDR3, the full variable domain is GAGVSQSPSNKVTEKGKDVELRCDPISGHTALYWYRQSLGQGLEFLIYFQGNSAPDKSGLPSDRFSAERTGGSVSTLTIQRTQQEDSAVYLCASSFRAGKNEQFFGPGTRLTVL.

The rearrangement links TRBV7-3 to TRBJ1-1; TRBD1 matches at 7 bases. The V gene end was trimmed by 0 bases and the J gene end by 4 bases; junction bases not matched to a gene: 5. Germline V gives CDR1 SGHTA, CDR2 FQGTGA. The CDR3 is 15 amino acids. CDR3 in amino acids: CASSLTGTEGTEAFF. The CDR3 bases are TGTGCCAGCAGCTTAACCGGGACAGAGGGCACTGAAGCTTTCTTT.

This clonotype was detected only a few times. V usage is TRBV20-1 and J usage is TRBJ1-5; D gene uncertain. Germline CDR1 DFQATT, CDR2 SNEGSKA (reference sequence). The germline V and J ends were trimmed by 3 bases and 2 bases, with 8 bases remaining between them. The CDR3 consists of 13 residues. The CDR3 bases are TGCAGTGCTAGGTCCGGGGGCAATCAGCCCCAGCATTTT. Amino acids: CSARSGGNQPQHF.

This chain links TRBV12-3 or TRBV12-4 with TRBJ1-1; D is undetermined. The CDR3 is 14 residues long. Trimming took 5 bases from V and 0 from J, leaving 10 bases between them. CDR3: CASSILRMNTEAFF. The CDR3 DNA reads TGTGCCAGCAGTATACTCAGAATGAACACTGAAGCTTTCTTT.

This clonotype has only a few counts. The V call is TRBV5-4, the J call TRBJ2-5, with D unresolved. This CDR3 is 14 amino acids long. Deletions cut 1 base from V and 4 bases from J, with 11 bases between. The germline CDR1 and CDR2 sequences are SGHNT and YYREEE (reference sequence). CDR3 sequence (DNA): TGTGCCAGCAGCTTGAGGGTGGAGAGAGAGACCCAGTACTTC. It encodes CASSLRVERETQYF.

This clonotype was observed a handful of times. The chain recombines TRBV6-6 with TRBJ2-2; weak D call: TRBD2 (6 bases). The CDR3 runs to 14 residues. V was trimmed by 5 bases and J by 1 base, leaving 8 bases between them. Germline assignment: CDR1 MNHNY and CDR2 SVGAGI (reference sequence). The CDR3 DNA reads as TGTGCCAGCAGTATGGGGGGGAACACCGGGGAGCTGTTTTTT. The encoded protein is CASSMGGNTGELFF.

This chain uses TRBV7-8 with TRBJ2-7; D is perhaps TRBD1 or TRBD2 (5 bases each). There are 15 residues in the CDR3. Deletions cut 5 bases from V and 5 bases from J, with 19 bases between. The germline CDR1 and CDR2 sequences are SGHVS and FQNEAQ. The chain's CDR3 is CASSRGASRFDEQYF. CDR3 coding DNA: TGTGCCAGCAGCAGAGGGGCTAGCCGCTTCGACGAGCAGTACTTC.

This chain joins TRBV24-1 and TRBJ2-7; 7 bases align to TRBD1. Germline V gene sequence: CDR1 KGHDR, CDR2 SFDVKD. The CDR3 extends over 12 amino acids. V was pared by 5 bases and J by 7 bases, with 4 bases of the junction left unmatched. CDR3 nucleotides: TGTGCCACCAGTGCCCTGGACAGGGAGCAGTACGTC. Translated, it gives CATSALDREQYV.

The rearrangement uses TRBV5-1 and TRBJ2-3, with 8 bases aligning to TRBD1. The CDR3 covers 17 residues. V shed 2 bases and J 2 bases; nucleotides not matched to a gene: 10. Germline V gives CDR1 SGHRS, CDR2 YFSETQ. CDR3 amino acids: CASSFIRRGRVTDTQYF. The CDR3 DNA reads as TGCGCCAGCAGCTTTATACGCAGGGGGCGCGTCACAGATACGCAGTATTTT. The variable domain in full, completed from reference TRBV5-1 and TRBJ2-3, reads KAGVTQTPRYLIKTRGQQVTLSCSPISGHRSVSWYQQTPGQGLQFLFEYFSETQRNKGNFPGRFSGRQFSNSRSEMNVSTLELGDSALYLCASSFIRRGRVTDTQYFGPGTRLTVL.

A few counts support this clonotype. V is TRBV5-1 and J is TRBJ2-5, with 7 bases lining up with TRBD1. Germline CDR1 is SGHRS and CDR2 is YFSETQ. Trimming took 0 bases from V and 4 from J; bases not matched to a gene: 3. The CDR3 contains 14 residues. CDR3 coding DNA: TGCGCCAGCAGCTTGGCTGGGACAGCAGAGACCCAGTACTTC. Amino acids: CASSLAGTAETQYF.

This clonotype turned up a few times. The chain uses TRBV5-1 and TRBJ1-6; D is unclear. V gave up 0 bases and J gave up 7 bases, with 5 bases separating them. Per germline, CDR1 SGHRS and CDR2 YFSETQ. This CDR3 spans 13 amino acids. In DNA, the CDR3 is TGCGCCAGCAGCTTGGAGGCGAATTCACCCCTCCACTTT. Translated: CASSLEANSPLHF.

The CDR3 sequence is CASSPLQSQPQHF. The DNA of the CDR3 is TGTGCCAGCAGCCCACTCCAAAGCCAGCCCCAGCATTTT. The gene calls are TRBV7-2 and TRBJ1-5; D gene ambiguous. This CDR3 region has 13 residues. Germline V gives CDR1 SGHTA, CDR2 FQGNSA. V lost 5 bases, J lost 7 bases, and 12 bases lay in between.